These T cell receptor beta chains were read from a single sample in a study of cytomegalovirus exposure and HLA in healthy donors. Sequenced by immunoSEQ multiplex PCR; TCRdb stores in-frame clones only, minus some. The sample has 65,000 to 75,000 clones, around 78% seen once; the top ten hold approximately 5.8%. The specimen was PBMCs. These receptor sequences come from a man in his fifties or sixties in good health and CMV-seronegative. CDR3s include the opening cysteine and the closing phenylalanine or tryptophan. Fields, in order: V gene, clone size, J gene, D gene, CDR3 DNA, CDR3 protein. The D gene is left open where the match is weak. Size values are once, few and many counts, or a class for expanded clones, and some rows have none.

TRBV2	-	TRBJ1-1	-	TGTGCCAGCAGTGCGGTAGACACTGAAGCTTTCTTT	CASSAVDTEAFF
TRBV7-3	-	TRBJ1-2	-	TGTGCCAGCAGCTTAACCGGACAGAACTATGGCTACACCTTC	CASSLTGQNYGYTF
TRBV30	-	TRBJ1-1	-	TGTGCCTGGAGGGGAGGTCTGAACACTGAAGCTTTCTTT	CAWRGGLNTEAFF
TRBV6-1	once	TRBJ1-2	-	TGTGCCACGCAGTTGAACAGATATGGCTACACCTTC	CATQLNRYGYTF
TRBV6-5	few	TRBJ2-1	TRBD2	TGTGCCAGCAGTTACTCTAGCGGGAGTAGCAATGAGCAGTTCTTC	CASSYSSGSSNEQFF
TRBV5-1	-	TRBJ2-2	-	TGCGCCAGCAATCCCGCGAACACCGGGGAGCTGTTTTTT	CASNPANTGELFF
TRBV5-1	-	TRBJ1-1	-	TGCGCCAGCAGCCCAGAAACAGGGACTGAAGCTTTCTTT	CASSPETGTEAFF
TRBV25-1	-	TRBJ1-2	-	TGTGCCAGCAGTCCGCTCCAGGACTATGGCTACACCTTC	CASSPLQDYGYTF
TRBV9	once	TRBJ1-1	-	TGTGCCAGCAGCGTAGCTCCGGGGTCCACTGAAGCTTTCTTT	CASSVAPGSTEAFF
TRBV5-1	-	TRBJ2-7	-	TGCGCCAGCAGCTTGGGAAGGGAGAACTACGAGCAGTACTTC	CASSLGRENYEQYF
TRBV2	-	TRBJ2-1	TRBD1	TGTGCCAGCAGTGAAAGGGGGCTTAACAATGAGCAGTTCTTC	CASSERGLNNEQFF
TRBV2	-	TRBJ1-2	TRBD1	TGTGCCAGCCCTAGGGGGGACAGGGGGAACTATGGCTACACCTTC	CASPRGDRGNYGYTF
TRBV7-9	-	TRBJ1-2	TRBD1	TGTGCCAGCAGCTCACAGGGGCACTATGGCTACACCTTC	CASSSQGHYGYTF
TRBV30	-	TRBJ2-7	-	TGTGCCTGGGAAAGCAGGGGTTCCAGGGAGCAGTACTTC	CAWESRGSREQYF
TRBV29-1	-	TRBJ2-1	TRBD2	TGCAGCGTTGATTCGGGCGGGAGGAACAATGAGCAGTTCTTC	CSVDSGGRNNEQFF